This T cell receptor (beta chain) was sequenced for a study of T cell changes during pregnancy in multiple sclerosis. The method was immunoSEQ multiplex PCR; TCRdb's version includes in-frame clones alone and lacks a portion of them. The sample has tens of thousands of clones; roughly 92% are singletons. This clone was observed a single time. Trimming cost V 1 base and J 8 bases; bases outside gene matches: 8. The CDR3 is made up of 15 amino acids. The germline gives CDR1 SGHTA, CDR2 FQGNSA. This clonotype was sampled from a female donor with multiple sclerosis, enrolled in a pregnancy study. The sample consisted of peripheral blood, taken before pregnancy. The chain is built from TRBV7-2 and TRBJ2-1; 7 bases map to TRBD2. The CDR3, as DNA: TGTGCCAGCAGCTTAGTTGCGGGAGCCTCGGATGAGCAGTTCTTC. Translation gives CASSLVAGASDEQFF. Based on the CDR3 plus reference TRBV7-2 and TRBJ2-1, the full variable domain is GAGVSQSPSNKVTEKGKDVELRCDPISGHTALYWYRQSLGQGLEFLIYFQGNSAPDKSGLPSDRFSAERTGGSVSTLTIQRTQQEDSAVYLCASSLVAGASDEQFFGPGTRLTVL.